These 12 T cell receptor beta chains came from one sample sequenced in a study of control samples from healthy donors and cancer patients. Generated by immunoSEQ multiplex PCR, the TCRdb table keeps only in-frame clones and is missing some. The data show about 120,000 clones, roughly 90% seen once. The sequenced material came from blood. Receptor source: a woman under 30 in good health.

This clone was observed once. CDR3 sequence reads: CASSEEGLAGADTQYF. The DNA for the CDR3 is TGTGCCAGCAGTGAAGAGGGACTAGCGGGTGCAGATACGCAGTATTTT. This chain links TRBV6-1 with TRBJ2-3; 12 bases are shared with TRBD2. Germline CDR1 and CDR2: MNHNS and SASEGT. This CDR3 region has 16 residues. The V gene end was trimmed by 1 base and the J gene end by 4 bases; junction bases not matched to a gene: 3.

The chain has TRBV5-1 and TRBJ2-7; 9 bases fit TRBD1. CDR3 length equals 17 residues. Germline V gene data show CDR1 as SGHRS and CDR2 as YFSETQ. V trimming: 0 bases; J trimming: 4 bases; junction bases outside the gene matches: 11. This chain's CDR3 is CASSLGGTGSVFYEQYF. In DNA form, the CDR3 reads TGCGCCAGCAGCTTGGGCGGGACAGGGTCGGTCTTTTACGAGCAGTACTTC.

The rearrangement joins TRBV14 to TRBJ1-3; D is unclear. Trimming pared 1 base from V and 0 bases from J, leaving 13 bases between. Germline V gene sequence: CDR1 SGHDN, CDR2 FVKESK. This CDR3 region has 17 residues. CDR3 protein: CASSQAKRTYSGNTIYF. As DNA, the CDR3 is TGTGCCAGCAGCCAAGCAAAACGTACTTACTCTGGAAACACCATATATTTT. The whole variable domain, filled in from reference TRBV14 and TRBJ1-3, reads EAGVTQFPSHSVIEKGQTVTLRCDPISGHDNLYWYRRVMGKEIKFLLHFVKESKQDESGMPNNRFLAERTGGTYSTLKVQPAELEDSGVYFCASSQAKRTYSGNTIYFGEGSWLTVV.

The chain recombines TRBV28 with TRBJ1-5, with a possible D match to TRBD1 (6 bases). The V end was cut by 8 bases, the J end by 1 base, with 18 bases between. This CDR3 contains 16 residues. Germline CDR1 MDHEN, CDR2 SYDVKM. CDR3 loop: CASRYWGTLSNQPQHF. The CDR3 DNA reads TGTGCCAGCCGTTATTGGGGGACACTCAGCAATCAGCCCCAGCATTTT.

V and J are TRBV6-2 or TRBV6-3 and TRBJ2-5; 12 bases agree with TRBD2. The germline V gene encodes CDR1 MNHEY and CDR2 SVGEGT. The CDR3 has 16 residues. The ends lost 5 bases at V and 5 bases at J; junction bases unmatched: 9. In nucleotides, the CDR3 is TGTGCCAGCAGTGGACTAGCGGGGTTCAAAACGGAGACCCAGTACTTC. It yields the protein CASSGLAGFKTETQYF.

The chain recombines TRBV28 with TRBJ1-2, with a possible D match to TRBD1 (6 bases). V lost 3 bases, J lost 8 bases, and 19 bases lay in between. CDR1 is MDHEN, CDR2 SYDVKM, per germline. The length of the CDR3 is 15 residues. The chain's CDR3 is CASSLGGGTPYGYTF. The CDR3 DNA reads TGTGCCAGCAGTTTGGGGGGGGGCACTCCCTACGGCTACACCTTC.

The chain links TRBV3-1 (or the pseudogene TRBV3-2) to TRBJ2-3; 8 bases fit TRBD1. The CDR3 contains 16 residues. The germline V gene encodes CDR1 LGHDT and CDR2 YNNKEL (reference sequence). V trimming: 1 base; J trimming: 4 bases; junction bases outside the gene matches: 7. As DNA, the CDR3 is TGTGCCAGCAGCCAAGTTTGGGACAGGTCCCCAGATACGCAGTATTTT. This sequence encodes CASSQVWDRSPDTQYF.

The J gene is TRBJ2-2, the V gene TRBV18, with D tentatively TRBD2 (6 bases). The CDR3 covers 15 residues. Germline V gives CDR1 KGHSH, CDR2 LQKENI. The V and J ends lost 3 bases and 1 base respectively, with 9 bases between them. The CDR3 spells CASSPLEGNTGELFF. CDR3 nucleotide sequence: TGTGCCAGCTCACCTCTGGAGGGGAACACCGGGGAGCTGTTTTTT.

V and J are TRBV5-4 and TRBJ2-4; TRBD2 agrees at 9 bases. This CDR3 is built from 16 residues. With V trimmed by 4 bases and J by 1 base, 6 bases remained unmatched. The germline CDR1 and CDR2 sequences are SGHNT and YYREEE (reference sequence). The CDR3 region has the DNA TGTGCCAGCAGCCGCGGGGGGGCAATGGCCAAAAACATTCAGTACTTC. Its translation is CASSRGGAMAKNIQYF. The entire variable domain, with the rest obtained from reference TRBV5-4 and TRBJ2-4, is as follows: ETGVTQSPTHLIKTRGQQVTLRCSSQSGHNTVSWYQQALGQGPQFIFQYYREEENGRGNFPPRFSGLQFPNYSSELNVNALELDDSALYLCASSRGGAMAKNIQYFGAGTRLSVL.

The chain joins TRBV7-8 to TRBJ1-1; D may be TRBD1 (5 bases). The CDR3 totals 15 residues. Per the germline V gene, CDR1 is SGHVS and CDR2 is FQNEAQ. The V end lost 5 bases, the J end lost 3 bases, and 16 bases lay between the germline ends. The CDR3 protein is CASSPLRGEDTEAFF. CDR3 nucleotides: TGTGCCAGCAGCCCACTACGGGGGGAGGACACTGAAGCTTTCTTT.

This clone was detected a few times. The chain combines TRBV2 with TRBJ1-2; a weak D match, TRBD1 (6 bases). The V and J ends lost 4 bases and 7 bases respectively, with 16 bases between them. Germline V CDR1 and CDR2: SNHLY, FYNNEI. There are 14 residues in the CDR3. As DNA, the CDR3 is TGTGCCAGCAGTGGAACAGGGCCCAGGGGTGGCTACACCTTC. This encodes CASSGTGPRGGYTF.

The chain couples TRBV3-1 (or the pseudogene TRBV3-2) to TRBJ1-2; no definite D call. Germline assignment: CDR1 LGHDT and CDR2 YNNKEL (reference sequence). The CDR3 contains 13 residues. Trimming stripped 3 bases from V and 7 bases from J, with 12 bases between. The CDR3 DNA follows: TGTGCCAGCAGCCACAGACGGGGTGGTGGCTACACCTTC. Translated: CASSHRRGGGYTF.